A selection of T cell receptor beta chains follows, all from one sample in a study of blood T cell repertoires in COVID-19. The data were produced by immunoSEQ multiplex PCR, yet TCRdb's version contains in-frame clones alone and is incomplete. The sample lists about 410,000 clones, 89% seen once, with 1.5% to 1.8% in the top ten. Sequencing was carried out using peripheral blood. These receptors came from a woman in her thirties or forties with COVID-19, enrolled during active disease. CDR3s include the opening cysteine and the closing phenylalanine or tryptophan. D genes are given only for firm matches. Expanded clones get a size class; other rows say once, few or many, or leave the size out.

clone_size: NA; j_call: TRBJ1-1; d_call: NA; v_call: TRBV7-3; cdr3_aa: CASSISEDTEAFF; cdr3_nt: TGTGCCAGCAGCATATCGGAGGACACTGAAGCTTTCTTT
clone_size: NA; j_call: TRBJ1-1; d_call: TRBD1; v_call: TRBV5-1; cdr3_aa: CASSFRGQGNTEAFF; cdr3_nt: TGCGCCAGCAGCTTCAGGGGACAGGGGAACACTGAAGCTTTCTTT
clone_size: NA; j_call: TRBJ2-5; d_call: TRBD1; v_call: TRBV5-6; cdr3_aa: CASSTDTGGVKGKTQYF; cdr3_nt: TGTGCCAGCAGCACCGACACAGGGGGCGTTAAGGGTAAAACCCAGTACTTC
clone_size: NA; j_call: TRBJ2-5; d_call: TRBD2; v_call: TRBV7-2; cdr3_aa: CASSLGAGGLWETQYF; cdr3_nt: TGTGCCAGCAGCTTAGGGGCGGGAGGGCTATGGGAGACCCAGTACTTC
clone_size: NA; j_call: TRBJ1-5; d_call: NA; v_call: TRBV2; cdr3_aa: CASSEPGPQHF; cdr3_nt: TGTGCCAGCAGTGAGCCCGGGCCCCAGCATTTT
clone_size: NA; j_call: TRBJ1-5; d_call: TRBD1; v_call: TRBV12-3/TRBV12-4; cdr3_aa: CASSGTGNQPQHF; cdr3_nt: TGTGCCAGCAGTGGGACAGGAAATCAGCCCCAGCATTTT
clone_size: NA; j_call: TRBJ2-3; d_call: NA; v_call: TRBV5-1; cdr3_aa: CASSLPATAYYTDTQYF; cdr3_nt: TGCGCCAGCAGCCTTCCCGCGACAGCCTACTACACAGATACGCAGTATTTT
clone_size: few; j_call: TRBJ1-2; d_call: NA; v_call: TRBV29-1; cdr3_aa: CSAGDSNYGYTF; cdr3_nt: TGCAGCGCTGGAGACAGTAACTATGGCTACACCTTC
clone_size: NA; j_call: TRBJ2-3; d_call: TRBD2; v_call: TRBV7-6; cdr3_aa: CASSLRRGLAGYTDTQYF; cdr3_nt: TGTGCCAGCAGCCTCCGGAGGGGGCTAGCGGGGTACACAGATACGCAGTATTTT
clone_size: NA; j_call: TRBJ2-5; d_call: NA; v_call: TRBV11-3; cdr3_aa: CASSLGTRATQETQYF; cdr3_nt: TGTGCCAGCAGCTTAGGTACTAGGGCCACCCAAGAGACCCAGTACTTC
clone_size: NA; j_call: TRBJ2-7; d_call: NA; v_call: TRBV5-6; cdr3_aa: CASSLNPLNEEYF; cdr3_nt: TGTGCCAGCAGCTTAAACCCCCTTAATGAGGAGTACTTC
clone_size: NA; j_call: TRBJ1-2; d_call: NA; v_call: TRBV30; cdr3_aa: CAWRAAVEGYTF; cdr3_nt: TGTGCCTGGAGAGCCGCGGTGGAAGGCTACACCTTC
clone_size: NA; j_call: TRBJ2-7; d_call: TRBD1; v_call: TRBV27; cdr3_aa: CASSLTGGLIYEQYF; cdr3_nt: TGTGCCAGCAGTCTAACAGGGGGACTGATCTACGAGCAGTACTTC
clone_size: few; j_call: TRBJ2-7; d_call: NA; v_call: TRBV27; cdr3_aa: CASSRQGIDEQYF; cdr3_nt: TGTGCCAGCAGTAGGCAGGGGATAGACGAGCAGTACTTC
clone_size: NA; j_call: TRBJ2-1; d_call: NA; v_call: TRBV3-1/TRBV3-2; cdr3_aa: CASSQAGNEQFF; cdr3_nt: TGTGCCAGCAGCCAAGCAGGGAATGAGCAGTTCTTC
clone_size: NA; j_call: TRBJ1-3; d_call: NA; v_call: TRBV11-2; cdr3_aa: CAHKPSSGNTIYF; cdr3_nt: TGTGCCCACAAACCCTCCTCTGGAAACACCATATATTTT
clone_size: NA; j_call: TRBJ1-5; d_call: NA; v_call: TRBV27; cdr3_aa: CASSLFNNQPQHF; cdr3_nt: TGTGCCAGCAGTTTATTCAATAATCAGCCCCAGCATTTT
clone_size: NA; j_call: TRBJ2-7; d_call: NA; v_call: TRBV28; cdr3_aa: CASSRGNEQYF; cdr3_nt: TGTGCCAGCAGTAGGGGGAACGAGCAGTACTTC
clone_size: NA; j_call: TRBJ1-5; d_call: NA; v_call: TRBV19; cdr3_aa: CASSGTIDQPQHF; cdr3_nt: TGTGCCAGTAGTGGGACTATCGATCAGCCCCAGCATTTT
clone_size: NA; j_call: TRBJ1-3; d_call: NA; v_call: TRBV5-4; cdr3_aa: CASRSGQSSGNTIYF; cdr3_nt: TGTGCCAGCAGATCGGGACAATCCTCTGGAAACACCATATATTTT
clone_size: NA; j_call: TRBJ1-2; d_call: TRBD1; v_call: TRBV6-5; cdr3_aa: CASSLGQVNYGYTF; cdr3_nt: TGTGCCAGCAGTTTGGGACAGGTCAACTATGGCTACACCTTC
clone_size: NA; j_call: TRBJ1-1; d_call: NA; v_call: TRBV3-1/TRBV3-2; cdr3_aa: CASSQAARANTEAFF; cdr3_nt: TGTGCCAGCAGCCAAGCGGCCAGGGCAAACACTGAAGCTTTCTTT
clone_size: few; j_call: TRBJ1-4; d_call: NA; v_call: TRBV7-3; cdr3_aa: CASSRPTAEGVANEKLFF; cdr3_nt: TGTGCCAGCAGCCGCCCGACAGCGGAGGGTGTCGCTAATGAAAAACTGTTTTTT
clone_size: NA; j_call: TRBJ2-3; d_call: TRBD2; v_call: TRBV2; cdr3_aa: CASLSVYAGARDTQYF; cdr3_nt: TGTGCCAGCCTTTCCGTCTATGCGGGAGCGAGAGATACGCAGTATTTT
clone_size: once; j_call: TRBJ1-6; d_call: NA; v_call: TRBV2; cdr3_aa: CASLRDTGRDSPLHF; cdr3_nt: TGTGCCAGCCTACGGGACACAGGGAGGGATTCACCCCTCCACTTT
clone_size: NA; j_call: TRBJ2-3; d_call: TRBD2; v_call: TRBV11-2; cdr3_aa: CASSLVAGPDTQYF; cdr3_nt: TGTGCCAGCAGCTTGGTAGCGGGGCCAGATACGCAGTATTTT
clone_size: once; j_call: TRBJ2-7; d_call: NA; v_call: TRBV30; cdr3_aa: CAWSDWRAPGDEQYF; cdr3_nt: TGTGCCTGGAGTGACTGGAGGGCCCCTGGGGACGAGCAGTACTTC
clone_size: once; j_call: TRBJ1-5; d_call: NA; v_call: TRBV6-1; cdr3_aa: CASSAFRGGIGNQPQHF; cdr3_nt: TGTGCCAGCAGTGCCTTCCGGGGGGGGATTGGTAATCAGCCCCAGCATTTT
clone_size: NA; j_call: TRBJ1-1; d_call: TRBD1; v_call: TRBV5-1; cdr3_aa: CASRNPGTATTEAFF; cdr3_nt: TGCGCCAGCAGAAACCCCGGGACAGCCACCACTGAAGCTTTCTTT
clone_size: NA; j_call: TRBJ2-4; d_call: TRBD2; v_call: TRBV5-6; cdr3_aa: CASNPNRGDKNIQYF; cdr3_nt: TGTGCCAGCAACCCAAACCGGGGGGACAAAAACATTCAGTACTTC
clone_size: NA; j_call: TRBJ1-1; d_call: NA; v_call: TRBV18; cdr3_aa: CASSPGHTEAFF; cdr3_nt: TGTGCCAGCTCACCAGGGCACACTGAAGCTTTCTTT
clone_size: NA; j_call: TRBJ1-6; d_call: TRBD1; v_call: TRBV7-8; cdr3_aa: CASSVGQGRNSPLHF; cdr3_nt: TGTGCCAGCAGCGTCGGACAGGGAAGGAATTCACCCCTCCACTTT
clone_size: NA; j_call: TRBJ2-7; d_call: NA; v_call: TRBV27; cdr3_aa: CACGTSYEQYF; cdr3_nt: TGTGCCTGCGGGACTTCTTACGAGCAGTACTTC
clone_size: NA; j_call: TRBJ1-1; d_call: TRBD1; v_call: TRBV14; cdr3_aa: CASSRTGNTEAFF; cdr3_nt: TGTGCCAGCAGCCGGACAGGGAACACTGAAGCTTTCTTT
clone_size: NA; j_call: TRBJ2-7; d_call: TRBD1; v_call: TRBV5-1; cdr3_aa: CASSLRTGGSSYEQYF; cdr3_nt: TGCGCCAGCAGCCTGCGGACAGGGGGAAGCTCCTACGAGCAGTACTTC
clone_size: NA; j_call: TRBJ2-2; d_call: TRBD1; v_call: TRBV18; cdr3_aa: CASSPPGTGAGELFF; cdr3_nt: TGTGCCAGCTCACCTCCCGGGACAGGGGCCGGGGAGCTGTTTTTT
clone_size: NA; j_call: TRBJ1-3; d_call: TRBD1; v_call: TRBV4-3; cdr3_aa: CASSQEGRQGADTIYF; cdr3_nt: TGCGCCAGCAGCCAAGAAGGTAGACAGGGGGCAGACACCATATATTTT
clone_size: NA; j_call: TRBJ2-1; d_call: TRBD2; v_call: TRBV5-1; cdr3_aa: CASSLGTSGYNEQFF; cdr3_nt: TGCGCCAGCAGCCTCGGGACTAGCGGATACAATGAGCAGTTCTTC
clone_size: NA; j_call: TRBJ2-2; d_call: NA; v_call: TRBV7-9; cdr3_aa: CASSLKEGVSGELFF; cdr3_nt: TGTGCCAGCAGCTTAAAAGAGGGAGTGAGCGGGGAGCTGTTTTTT
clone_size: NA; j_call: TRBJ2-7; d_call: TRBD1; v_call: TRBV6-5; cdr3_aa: CASSPRGRGSYEQYF; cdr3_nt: TGTGCCAGCAGTCCTAGGGGGCGCGGGTCCTACGAGCAGTACTTC
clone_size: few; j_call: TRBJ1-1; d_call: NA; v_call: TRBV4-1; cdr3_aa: CASSLNPRQLTNTEAFF; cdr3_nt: TGCGCCAGCAGCCTAAATCCGAGACAGCTAACGAACACTGAAGCTTTCTTT
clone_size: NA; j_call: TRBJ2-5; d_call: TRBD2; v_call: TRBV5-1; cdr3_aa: CASSLSPSGYEETQYF; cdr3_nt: TGCGCCAGCAGCTTGTCCCCTAGCGGGTACGAAGAGACCCAGTACTTC
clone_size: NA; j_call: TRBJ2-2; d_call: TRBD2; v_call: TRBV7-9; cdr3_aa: CASRLRGGGPTGELFF; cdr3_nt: TGTGCCAGCAGACTCCGGGGGGGCGGGCCAACCGGGGAGCTGTTTTTT
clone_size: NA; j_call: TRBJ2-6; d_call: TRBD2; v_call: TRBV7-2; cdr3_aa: CASSLAIAGGSYSGANVLTF; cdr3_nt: TGTGCCAGCAGCTTAGCGATAGCGGGGGGCTCCTACTCTGGGGCCAACGTCCTGACTTTC
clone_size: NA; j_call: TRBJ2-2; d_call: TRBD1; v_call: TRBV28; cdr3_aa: CASSPQDRGPVGELFF; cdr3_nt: TGTGCCAGCAGTCCTCAGGACAGGGGGCCGGTGGGGGAGCTGTTTTTT
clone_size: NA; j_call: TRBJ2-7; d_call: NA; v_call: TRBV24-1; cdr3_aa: CATSDPLTYEQYF; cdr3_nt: TGTGCCACCAGTGATCCCCTTACCTACGAGCAGTACTTC
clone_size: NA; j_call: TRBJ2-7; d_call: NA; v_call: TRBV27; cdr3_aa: CASSPRGGGPNEQYF; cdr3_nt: TGTGCCAGCAGCCCTAGAGGGGGGGGGCCCAACGAGCAGTACTTC
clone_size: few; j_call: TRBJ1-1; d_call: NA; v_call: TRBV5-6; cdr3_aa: CASSLALIQGIAEAFF; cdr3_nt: TGTGCCAGCAGCTTGGCCCTGATTCAGGGGATCGCTGAAGCTTTCTTT
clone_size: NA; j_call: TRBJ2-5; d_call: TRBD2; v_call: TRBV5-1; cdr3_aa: CASSTNKLGFSGGPETQYF; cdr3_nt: TGCGCCAGCAGCACCAATAAACTCGGTTTCTCGGGGGGGCCGGAGACCCAGTACTTC
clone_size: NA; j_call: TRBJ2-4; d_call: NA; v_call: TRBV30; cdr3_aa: CAWSVRGGAEYF; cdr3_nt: TGTGCCTGGAGTGTACGCGGGGGCGCCGAATACTTC
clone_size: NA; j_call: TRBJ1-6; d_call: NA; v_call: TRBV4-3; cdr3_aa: CASSQDPAGGVYNSPLHF; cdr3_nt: TGCGCCAGCAGCCAAGATCCTGCCGGGGGAGTTTATAATTCACCCCTCCACTTT